Detailed here is one T cell receptor beta chain. Its target is not known. Produced via immunoSEQ multiplex PCR; TCRdb's table is partial and in-frame only. This repertoire shows about 76,000 clones, 70% to 85% found once; its top ten account for around 1.3%. This record comes from a study of T cells in localized non-small cell lung cancer. The study, taken as a whole, reports: The study linked higher blood T cell density to longer overall survival.

CDR1 SGHTA and CDR2 FQGTGA come from the germline V gene. V lost 5 bases to trimming and J lost 3 bases, with 11 bases between them. This CDR3 is built from 13 residues. Sample: peripheral blood, taken before any cancer treatment. The J gene is TRBJ2-7, the V gene TRBV7-3; the D is unclear. The origin of this receptor is a female donor of 60 years or more with stage I lung adenocarcinoma. The CDR3 spells CASSPGWGYEQYF. The CDR3 nucleotides are TGTGCCAGCAGCCCGGGTTGGGGCTACGAGCAGTACTTC.